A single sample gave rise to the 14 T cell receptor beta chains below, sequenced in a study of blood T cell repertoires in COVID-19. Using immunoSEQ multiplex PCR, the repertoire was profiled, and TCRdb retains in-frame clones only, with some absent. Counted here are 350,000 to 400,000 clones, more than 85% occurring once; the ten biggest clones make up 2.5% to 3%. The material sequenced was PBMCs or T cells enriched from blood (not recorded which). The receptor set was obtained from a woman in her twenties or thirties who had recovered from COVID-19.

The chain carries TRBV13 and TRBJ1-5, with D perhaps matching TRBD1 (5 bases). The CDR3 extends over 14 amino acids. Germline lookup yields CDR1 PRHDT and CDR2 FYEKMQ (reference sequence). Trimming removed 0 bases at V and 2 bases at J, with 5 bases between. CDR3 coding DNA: TGTGCCAGCAGCTTAGGCAGGGGCAATCAGCCCCAGCATTTT. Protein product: CASSLGRGNQPQHF.

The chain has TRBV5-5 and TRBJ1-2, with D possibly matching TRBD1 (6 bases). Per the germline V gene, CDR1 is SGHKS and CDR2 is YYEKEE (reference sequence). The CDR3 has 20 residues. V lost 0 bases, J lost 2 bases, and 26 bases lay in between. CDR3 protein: CASSLVEGFPGGTSNYGYTF. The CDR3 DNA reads TGTGCCAGCAGCTTGGTTGAGGGATTTCCGGGGGGGACAAGCAACTATGGCTACACCTTC.

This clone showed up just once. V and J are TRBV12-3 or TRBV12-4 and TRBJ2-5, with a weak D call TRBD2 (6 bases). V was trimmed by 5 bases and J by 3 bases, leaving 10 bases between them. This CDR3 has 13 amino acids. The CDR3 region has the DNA TGTGCCAGCAGTATTAGCGGAGAAGAGACCCAGTACTTC. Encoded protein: CASSISGEETQYF.

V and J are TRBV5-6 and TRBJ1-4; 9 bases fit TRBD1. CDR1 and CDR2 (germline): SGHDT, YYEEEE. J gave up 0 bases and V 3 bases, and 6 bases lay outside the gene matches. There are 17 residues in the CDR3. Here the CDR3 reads CASSSPGQGATNEKLFF. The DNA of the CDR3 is TGTGCCAGCAGCTCGCCGGGACAGGGTGCAACTAATGAAAAACTGTTTTTT.

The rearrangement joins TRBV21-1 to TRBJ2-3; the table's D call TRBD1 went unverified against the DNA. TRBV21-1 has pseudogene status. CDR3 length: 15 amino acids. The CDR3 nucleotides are TGTGCCAGGACCGGGACAGGGGACCTCCTAGGTACGCAGTATTTT. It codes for CARTGTGDLLGTQYF.

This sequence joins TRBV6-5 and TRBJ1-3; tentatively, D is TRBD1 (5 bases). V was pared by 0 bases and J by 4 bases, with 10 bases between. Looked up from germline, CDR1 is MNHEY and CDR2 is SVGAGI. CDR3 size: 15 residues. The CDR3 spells CASSYSRQMGNTIYF. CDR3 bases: TGTGCCAGCAGTTACTCTAGACAGATGGGAAACACCATATATTTT.

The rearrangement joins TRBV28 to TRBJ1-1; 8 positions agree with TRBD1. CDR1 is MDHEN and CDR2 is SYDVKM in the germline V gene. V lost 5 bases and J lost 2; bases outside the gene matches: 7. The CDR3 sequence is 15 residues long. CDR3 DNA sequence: TGTGCCAGCAGTGGCCCCGGGACAGGTAACACTGAAGCTTTCTTT. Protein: CASSGPGTGNTEAFF.

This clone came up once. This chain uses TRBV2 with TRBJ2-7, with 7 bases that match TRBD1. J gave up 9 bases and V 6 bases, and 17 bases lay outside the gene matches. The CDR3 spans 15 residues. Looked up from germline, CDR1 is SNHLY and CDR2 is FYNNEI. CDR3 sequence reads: CASSTSRTGTLGQYF. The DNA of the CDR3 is TGTGCCAGCAGCACCTCACGGACAGGCACTCTGGGGCAGTACTTC.

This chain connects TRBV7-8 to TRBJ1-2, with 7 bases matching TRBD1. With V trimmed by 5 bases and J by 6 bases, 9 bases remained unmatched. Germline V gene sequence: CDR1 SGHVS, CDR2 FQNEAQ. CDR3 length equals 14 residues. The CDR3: CASSARRDSHGYTF. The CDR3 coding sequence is TGTGCCAGCAGCGCTCGTCGGGACAGCCATGGCTACACCTTC.

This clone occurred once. Here the CDR3 DNA reads TGCGCCAGCAGCCCCCGTCAACAGGGAAACAATGAGCAGTTCTTC. As protein: CASSPRQQGNNEQFF. The chain employs TRBV5-1 and TRBJ2-1; weak D call: TRBD1 (6 bases). Trimming shortened V by 4 bases and J by 5 bases, and 16 bases separated the two germline ends. The CDR3 spans 15 residues. From germline, CDR1 is SGHRS and CDR2 YFSETQ.

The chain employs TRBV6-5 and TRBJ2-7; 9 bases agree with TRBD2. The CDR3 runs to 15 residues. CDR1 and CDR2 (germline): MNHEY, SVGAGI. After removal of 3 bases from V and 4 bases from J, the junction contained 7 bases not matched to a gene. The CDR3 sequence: CASSYSLAGPYEQYF. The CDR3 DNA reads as TGTGCCAGCAGTTATAGTCTAGCGGGGCCATACGAGCAGTACTTC.

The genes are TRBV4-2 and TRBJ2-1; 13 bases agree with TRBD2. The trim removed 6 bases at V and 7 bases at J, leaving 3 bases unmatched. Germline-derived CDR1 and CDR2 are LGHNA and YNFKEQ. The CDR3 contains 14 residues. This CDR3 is CASRLAGGENEQFF. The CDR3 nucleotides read TGTGCCAGCAGACTAGCGGGAGGGGAGAATGAGCAGTTCTTC.

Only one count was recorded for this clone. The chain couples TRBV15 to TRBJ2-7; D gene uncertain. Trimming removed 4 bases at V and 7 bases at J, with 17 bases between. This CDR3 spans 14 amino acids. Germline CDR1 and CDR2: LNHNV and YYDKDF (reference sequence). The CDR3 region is CATSTRSDSREQYF. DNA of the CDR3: TGTGCCACCAGCACCAGATCAGACTCCCGGGAGCAGTACTTC.

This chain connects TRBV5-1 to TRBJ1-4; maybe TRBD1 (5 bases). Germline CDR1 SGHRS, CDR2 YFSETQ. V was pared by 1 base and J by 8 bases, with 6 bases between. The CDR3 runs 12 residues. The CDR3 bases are TGCGCCAGCAGCTTGAACAGGGAAAAACTGTTTTTT. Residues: CASSLNREKLFF.